What follows is one T cell receptor (beta chain) and its context. Its antigen is undetermined. These data are taken from a study of Ad26.COV2.S vaccination and SARS-CoV-2 variants. Study information: Ad26.COV2.S, an intramuscular injection, was given once or twice 56 days apart. Findings of the study overall: There was reportedly substantial breadth in spike-specific CD8+ and CD4+ T cell responses after vaccination.

Trimming stripped 4 bases from V and 5 bases from J, with 14 bases between. The CDR3 is made up of 14 amino acids. The V gene's germline CDR1 is MNHEY and CDR2 SMNVEV (reference sequence). Stated treatment: about 20 received Ad26.COV2.S at low or high dose, single or two shots; five or six received placebo; per-sample allocation not given. Day 63 after the first injection of vaccine or placebo was the sampling time. What was given as vaccine was an Ad26 vector encoding Wuhan-strain SARS-CoV-2 spike. Libraries were prepared by immunoSEQ multiplex PCR; TCRdb keeps only in-frame clonotypes and omits some of them. The sample includes around 340,000 clones, about 88% seen only once; the top ten take roughly 6%.

The rearrangement links TRBV27 to TRBJ1-1, with D perhaps TRBD1 (5 bases). Here the sequenced sample was peripheral blood, taken in a trial of Ad26.COV2.S vaccine versus placebo. The TCR was taken from a person between 18 and 60 years old who received the Ad26.COV2.S COVID-19 vaccine or a placebo. CDR3 sequence reads: CASSSWAGGTEAFF. For the CDR3, the DNA is TGTGCCAGCAGTTCGTGGGCTGGGGGGACTGAAGCTTTCTTT.